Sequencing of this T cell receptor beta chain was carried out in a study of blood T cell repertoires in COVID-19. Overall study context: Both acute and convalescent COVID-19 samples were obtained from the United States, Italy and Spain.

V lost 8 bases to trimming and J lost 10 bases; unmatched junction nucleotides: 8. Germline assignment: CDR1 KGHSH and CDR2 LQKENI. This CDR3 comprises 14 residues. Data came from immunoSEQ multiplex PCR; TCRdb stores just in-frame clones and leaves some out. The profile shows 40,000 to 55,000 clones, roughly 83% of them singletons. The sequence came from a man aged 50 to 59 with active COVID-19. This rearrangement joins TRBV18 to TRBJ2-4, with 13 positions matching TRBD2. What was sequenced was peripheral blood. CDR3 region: CASTRTSGGDIQYF. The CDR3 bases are TGTGCCAGCACAAGGACTAGCGGGGGTGATATTCAGTACTTC.